The 28 T cell receptor beta chains in this list originate from one sample, sequenced in a study of cytomegalovirus exposure and HLA in healthy donors (dated by TCRdb to 2015 to 2018). Receptors were amplified or captured by the immunoSEQ multiplex PCR assay. For the multiplex PCR, a mixture combining 60 forward primers for TCR Vbeta segments and 13 reverse primers for TCR Jbeta segments was used. TCRdb took over this immuneACCESS table, retaining in-frame rearrangements with V and J assigned. Such tables are incomplete; in checked studies, under half of the missing clones stem from an unresolved V gene, and the remainder is unexplained. The sample table on file contains about 140,000 clones. In total, the top ten clones hold roughly 2.6% of the sample. Sequencing input: PBMCs. The receptor source for this set is a man aged 35 to 55 in good health and CMV-seronegative.

The J gene is TRBJ2-5, the V gene TRBV15; 8 nucleotides match TRBD2. Looked up from germline, CDR1 is LNHNV and CDR2 is YYDKDF (reference sequence). V trimming: 5 bases; J trimming: 4 bases; junction bases outside the gene matches: 6. The CDR3 covers 14 residues. DNA of the CDR3: TGTGCCACCAGCCTCCCGGGGGGGAGAGAGACCCAGTACTTC. It encodes CATSLPGGRETQYF.

The J gene is TRBJ1-2, the V gene TRBV4-1; D gene ambiguous. This CDR3 is built from 11 residues. Deletions cut 0 bases from V and 7 bases from J, with 3 bases between. Germline V gives CDR1 MGHRA, CDR2 YSYEKL. The CDR3 loop reads CASSQDRGYTF. The DNA of the CDR3 is TGCGCCAGCAGCCAAGATCGTGGCTACACCTTC.

This CDR3 reads CASKARATNEKLFF. The CDR3 DNA is TGTGCCAGCAAGGCGCGGGCAACTAATGAAAAACTGTTTTTT. V is TRBV25-1 and J is TRBJ1-4; no reliable D call. Trimming pared 7 bases from V and 0 bases from J, leaving 9 bases between. The CDR3 length is 14 residues. Germline CDR1 reads MGHDK; CDR2 reads SYGVNS.

The J gene is TRBJ2-1, the V gene TRBV7-3; perhaps TRBD2 as D (5 bases). Germline V gives CDR1 SGHTA, CDR2 FQGTGA. The CDR3 contains 14 residues. Deletions cut 3 bases from V and 8 bases from J, with 14 bases between. The CDR3 loop reads CASSFSGLADEQFF. The DNA of the CDR3 is TGTGCCAGCAGCTTCTCCGGGCTAGCAGATGAGCAGTTCTTC.

The chain carries TRBV2 and TRBJ1-2; 7 positions agree with TRBD1. With V trimmed by 5 bases and J by 8 bases, 17 bases remained unmatched. CDR3 size: 16 residues. Per germline, CDR1 SNHLY and CDR2 FYNNEI. CDR3 residues: CASSSEIRDSEDGYTF. The CDR3 coding sequence is TGTGCCAGCAGTTCAGAGATCCGGGACAGTGAAGACGGCTACACCTTC.

The chain has TRBV9 and TRBJ1-2; 8 nucleotides match TRBD1. V was clipped by 1 base and J by 2 bases; unmatched bases: 10. This CDR3 region has 17 residues. CDR1 SGDLS and CDR2 YYNGEE come from the germline V gene. The CDR3 DNA reads as TGTGCCAGCAGCGTATACGGCCATCGACAGGGGAACTATGGCTACACCTTC. Its protein is CASSVYGHRQGNYGYTF.

The V gene is TRBV28, the J gene TRBJ1-6, with D unresolved. The CDR3 consists of 14 residues. Trimming cost V 2 bases and J 5 bases, with 7 bases left between them. From germline, CDR1 is MDHEN and CDR2 SYDVKM. The CDR3 sequence: CASSLQAHNSPLHF. For the CDR3, the DNA is TGTGCCAGCAGTTTACAGGCCCATAATTCACCCCTCCACTTT.

The chain links TRBV7-9 to TRBJ1-2; 8 bases fit TRBD1. The junction had 10 bases not matched to a gene; V was cut back by 5 bases and J by 8 bases. The CDR3 is 14 residues long. CDR1 and CDR2 from the germline V gene are SEHNR and FQNEAQ (reference sequence). In DNA form, the CDR3 reads TGTGCCAGCAGCCCCGGACAGGGTACCTTAGGCTACACCTTC. This codes for CASSPGQGTLGYTF.

The rearrangement uses TRBV7-9 and TRBJ2-7; D not certain. The V gene lost 1 base and the J gene lost 0 bases, with 7 bases spanning the gap. Per the germline V gene, CDR1 is SEHNR and CDR2 is FQNEAQ (reference sequence). This CDR3 comprises 14 residues. This CDR3 is CASSLEAISYEQYF. The CDR3 region has the DNA TGTGCCAGCAGCTTAGAAGCTATCTCCTACGAGCAGTACTTC.

The J gene is TRBJ2-3, the V gene TRBV4-1, with D tentatively TRBD2 (7 bases). CDR3 length equals 16 residues. Per the germline V gene, CDR1 is MGHRA and CDR2 is YSYEKL. V lost 1 base, J lost 4 bases, and 15 bases lay in between. Written as DNA, the CDR3 is TGCGCCAGCAGCCAAGTAGGGGGGGGCCTGGCAGATACGCAGTATTTT. Amino acid sequence: CASSQVGGGLADTQYF.

CDR3 bases: TGTGCCAGCAAGATTCTTGAGACAGGAAACTTCACAGATACGCAGTATTTT. Protein product: CASKILETGNFTDTQYF. The genes are TRBV21-1 and TRBJ2-3; the tabulated D call, TRBD1, remains unverified against the DNA. TRBV21-1 is a pseudogene. The CDR3 sequence is 17 residues long.

The chain recombines TRBV7-9 with TRBJ2-1; a weak D match, TRBD2 (6 bases). CDR3 length equals 13 residues. CDR1 SEHNR and CDR2 FQNEAQ come from the germline V gene (reference sequence). V shed 5 bases and J shed 12 bases, with 17 bases lying between them. The chain's CDR3 is CASSQIAAYGQFF. The CDR3 coding sequence is TGTGCCAGCAGCCAAATAGCGGCATATGGGCAGTTCTTC.

The chain couples TRBV10-3 to TRBJ2-1; D is undetermined. Germline V gene data show CDR1 as ENHRY and CDR2 as SYGVKD. The CDR3 length is 19 residues. Trimming pared 0 bases from V and 0 bases from J, leaving 18 bases between. CDR3 sequence: CAISESTGRWVSSYNEQFF. The CDR3 nucleotides are TGTGCCATCAGTGAGTCGACTGGCCGGTGGGTCAGCTCCTACAATGAGCAGTTCTTC.

Comments on this clone: A junction end diverges from the germline sequence, so it may reflect a read error. CDR3 coding DNA: TGCAGCGTGGAAGTTTTAGGACAGCCTTACGAGCAGTACTTC. Translation: CSVEVLGQPYEQYF. The chain is built from TRBV29-1 and TRBJ2-7, with a tentative D call TRBD1 (6 bases). Per germline, CDR1 SQVTM and CDR2 ANQGSEA. This CDR3 region has 14 residues.

The CDR3, as DNA: TGCGCCAGCAGTCTTGGGGAGACAGGGGGTATGTTGAACACTGAAGCTTTCTTT. Its protein product is CASSLGETGGMLNTEAFF. The rearrangement uses TRBV5-1 and TRBJ1-1, with 9 bases identical to TRBD1. The CDR3 is made up of 18 amino acids. Germline V gene sequence: CDR1 SGHRS, CDR2 YFSETQ. The V and J ends lost 5 bases and 0 bases, in that order; junction bases with no gene match: 14. Using reference TRBV5-1 and TRBJ1-1 for the parts outside the CDR3, the full variable domain is KAGVTQTPRYLIKTRGQQVTLSCSPISGHRSVSWYQQTPGQGLQFLFEYFSETQRNKGNFPGRFSGRQFSNSRSEMNVSTLELGDSALYLCASSLGETGGMLNTEAFFGQGTRLTVV.

V and J are TRBV6-5 and TRBJ1-6, with a weak D call TRBD1 (5 bases). This CDR3 is 15 amino acids long. Germline-derived CDR1 and CDR2 are MNHEY and SVGAGI. Deletions cut 6 bases from V and 9 bases from J, with 18 bases between. As DNA, the CDR3 is TGTGCCAGCAGCACCCGGGAGCAGGGAGGTTCACCCCTCCACTTT. Protein: CASSTREQGGSPLHF.

J is TRBJ2-3 and V is TRBV11-2; 9 nucleotides align to TRBD1. Germline lookup yields CDR1 SGHAT and CDR2 FQNNGV. With V trimmed by 5 bases and J by 3 bases, 12 bases remained unmatched. The CDR3 has 17 residues. Here the CDR3 reads CASSKRVTGGETDTQYF. In nucleotides, the CDR3 is TGTGCCAGCAGCAAACGAGTGACAGGGGGAGAAACAGATACGCAGTATTTT.

This sequence joins TRBV18 and TRBJ2-7; D remains ambiguous. Between the trimmed V and J ends, which lost 6 bases and 1 base, there was a span of 10 bases. Germline CDR1 reads KGHSH; CDR2 reads LQKENI. This CDR3 region has 13 residues. The CDR3 reads CASSPKQSYEQYF. The CDR3 coding sequence is TGTGCCAGCTCCCCCAAACAATCCTACGAGCAGTACTTC.

Of note for this clone: One end of the junction is discordant with germline, which a read error may explain. This CDR3 reads CANSLVQYEQYF. The CDR3 DNA is TGCGCCAACAGCTTGGTTCAGTACGAGCAGTACTTC. The rearrangement uses TRBV5-1 and TRBJ2-7, with D unclear. From germline, CDR1 is SGHRS and CDR2 YFSETQ. This CDR3 region has 12 residues. The full variable domain, rest sourced from reference TRBV5-1 and TRBJ2-7, is KAGVTQTPRYLIKTRGQQVTLSCSPISGHRSVSWYQQTPGQGLQFLFEYFSETQRNKGNFPGRFSGRQFSNSRSEMNVSTLELGDSALYLCANSLVQYEQYFGPGTRLTVT.

The rearrangement links TRBV2 to TRBJ2-7, with TRBD2 matching 13 bases. V shed 6 bases, J shed 4 bases, and the junction held 3 bases outside the gene matches. Germline V gene sequence: CDR1 SNHLY, CDR2 FYNNEI. This CDR3 is built from 14 residues. The CDR3 bases are TGTGCCAGCAGCCGGACTAGCGGGGGATACGAGCAGTACTTC. Translation gives CASSRTSGGYEQYF.

The CDR3 nucleotides read TGTGCCAGCAGAGCCGGGACAGATTCTTACGAGCAGTACTTC. It specifies CASRAGTDSYEQYF. The J gene is TRBJ2-7, the V gene TRBV7-9, with 7 nucleotides matching TRBD1. Germline V gene data show CDR1 as SEHNR and CDR2 as FQNEAQ (reference sequence). This CDR3 comprises 14 residues. Unmatched junction bases numbered 9, after V lost 6 bases and J lost 4 bases.

The chain couples TRBV7-8 to TRBJ1-4, with D possibly being TRBD1 (5 bases). The CDR3 contains 15 residues. The V and J ends lost 5 bases and 1 base respectively, with 11 bases between them. CDR1 and CDR2 (germline): SGHVS, FQNEAQ. The CDR3 region has the DNA TGTGCCAGCAGCCCCCCCGGGGGAACTAATGAAAAACTGTTTTTT. Protein sequence: CASSPPGGTNEKLFF. Drawing the rest from reference TRBV7-8 and TRBJ1-4, the complete variable domain is GAGVSQSPRYKVAKRGQDVALRCDPISGHVSLFWYQQALGQGPEFLTYFQNEAQLDKSGLPSDRFFAERPEGSVSTLKIQRTQQEDSAVYLCASSPPGGTNEKLFFGSGTQLSVL.

The rearrangement uses TRBV21-1 and TRBJ2-7; TRBD1, the D gene given by the table, was not confirmed from the DNA. TRBV21-1 is given as a pseudogene. The CDR3 totals 14 residues. The CDR3 bases are TGTGCCAGCAGCAAAGGTAGGGGCCGGTACGAGCAGTACTTC. Protein: CASSKGRGRYEQYF.

The rearrangement links TRBV5-1 to TRBJ2-5; TRBD2 aligns across 11 bases. Germline V CDR1 and CDR2: SGHRS, YFSETQ. The CDR3 covers 16 residues. Unmatched junction bases numbered 5, after V lost 3 bases and J lost 1 base. The CDR3 here is CASSSTSGGLQETQYF. CDR3 DNA: TGCGCCAGCAGCTCAACTAGCGGGGGCCTCCAAGAGACCCAGTACTTC.

The chain uses TRBV19 and TRBJ2-2; 8 positions agree with TRBD1. CDR1 and CDR2 from the germline V gene are LNHDA and SQIVND (reference sequence). The CDR3 consists of 14 residues. V shed 7 bases and J 3 bases; nucleotides not matched to a gene: 4. This chain's CDR3 is CASTGQGDTGELFF. The CDR3 DNA reads TGTGCCAGTACCGGACAGGGCGACACCGGGGAGCTGTTTTTT.

The V call is TRBV5-1, the J call TRBJ2-7, with a weak D call TRBD1 (5 bases). The germline gives CDR1 SGHRS, CDR2 YFSETQ. Trimming took off 4 bases at V and 3 bases at J, with 14 bases between the two ends. This CDR3 contains 14 residues. CDR3 sequence reads: CASSPGQINYEQYF. CDR3 nucleotides: TGCGCCAGCAGCCCTGGACAAATAAACTACGAGCAGTACTTC.

The rearrangement links TRBV4-2 to TRBJ2-1; D is possibly TRBD2 (5 bases). Trimming removed 0 bases from V and 8 bases from J, with 14 bases in between. The CDR3 is made up of 15 amino acids. Germline V gene data show CDR1 as LGHNA and CDR2 as YNFKEQ. The CDR3: CASSQERAGPHEQFF. CDR3 in DNA: TGTGCCAGCAGCCAAGAGAGGGCAGGTCCGCATGAGCAGTTCTTC.

The rearrangement uses TRBV7-2 and TRBJ1-2, with 8 bases fitting TRBD1. The J segment lost 5 bases and the V segment lost 5 bases, leaving 10 bases of the junction unmatched. Germline CDR1 and CDR2: SGHTA and FQGNSA. The CDR3 loop spans 15 amino acids. The CDR3 reads CASSPPGQGTYGYTF. The CDR3 DNA reads TGTGCCAGCAGCCCACCCGGACAGGGAACATATGGCTACACCTTC.